Each of the 13 T cell receptor beta chains below was sequenced from the same sample in a study of CD8+CD57+ T cells in acquired aplastic anemia. CDR3 and TCR beta VDJ profiling relied on genomic DNA as the template. MiXCR was run by TCRdb on the reads, yielding one entry per CDR3 protein. The sample includes some 200,000 distinct CDR3 sequences, more than 55% seen only once; the top ten take about three fifths. Previously, flow cytometry had revealed CD8+CD57+ cell expansion in the patients chosen for sequencing. Sequenced material: sorted CD4+, CD8+, or CD8+CD57+ T cells (not recorded which) from PBMCs. These receptors came from a human donor with aplastic anemia.

The chain recombines TRBV7-2 with TRBJ2-3, with D possibly TRBD2 on 6 matching bases. V lost 1 base and J 0 bases, leaving 8 bases between the germline ends. Germline CDR1 and CDR2: SGHTA and FQGNSA. The CDR3 spans 15 residues. Here the CDR3 reads CASSLGSGSTDTQYF. The CDR3 nucleotides read TGTGCCAGCAGCTTAGGAAGCGGGAGCACAGATACGCAGTATTTT. The full variable domain, rest sourced from reference TRBV7-2 and TRBJ2-3, is GAGVSQSPSNKVTEKGKDVELRCDPISGHTALYWYRQSLGQGLEFLIYFQGNSAPDKSGLPSDRFSAERTGGSVSTLTIQRTQQEDSAVYLCASSLGSGSTDTQYFGPGTRLTVL.

This clonotype was counted a few times. This chain joins TRBV10-2 and TRBJ1-2, with no clear D. Trimming shortened V by 8 bases and J by 4 bases, and 17 bases separated the two germline ends. The germline gives CDR1 WSHSY, CDR2 SAAADI. The CDR3 loop spans 14 amino acids. The CDR3, as DNA: TGCGCCAGCTGGCTCGGTGAAGGGAGCTATGGCTACACCTTC. Amino acids: CASWLGEGSYGYTF.

This clonotype came up a few times. The CDR3 loop reads CASSPGPGSSGYTF. The CDR3, as DNA: TGTGCCAGCAGCCCTGGCCCAGGGAGTTCTGGCTACACCTTC. The chain uses TRBV7-9 and TRBJ1-2; D may be TRBD1 (5 bases). The CDR3 length is 14 residues. Germline loops: CDR1 SEHNR, CDR2 FQNEAQ (reference sequence). Deletions cut 5 bases from V and 7 bases from J, with 17 bases between.

Of note for this clonotype: Its ends do not fully match the called genes, so a read error is possible. The CDR3 coding sequence is TGTGTCAGCAGCTTCCCGGGAAGGGGCAATCAGCCCCAGCATTTT. This codes for CVSSFPGRGNQPQHF. The chain recombines TRBV7-9 with TRBJ1-5; D gene uncertain. The CDR3 sequence is 15 residues long. From germline, CDR1 is SEHNR and CDR2 FQNEAQ (reference sequence).

On this clonotype: One end of the junction does not line up with germline, which may come from a read error. The rearrangement links TRBV12-3 or TRBV12-4 to TRBJ2-7; D may match TRBD1 or TRBD2 (5 bases each). CDR3 length: 15 residues. CDR3 amino acids: CAGSSIGTGNCEQYF. CDR3 DNA: TGTGCCGGCAGCTCTATAGGGACCGGTAACTGCGAGCAGTACTTC.

The genes are TRBV7-3 and TRBJ1-2; D ambiguous. CDR3 length: 15 amino acids. The germline gives CDR1 SGHTA, CDR2 FQGTGA. Trimming took 5 bases from V and 4 from J, leaving 17 bases between them. The CDR3 protein is CASSQDFSSGYGYTF. Written as DNA, the CDR3 is TGTGCCAGCAGCCAAGATTTTTCATCGGGCTATGGCTACACCTTC.

This clonotype was recorded at least ten times. The V gene is TRBV12-3 or TRBV12-4, the J gene TRBJ2-5, with a tentative D call TRBD1 (5 bases). This CDR3 is built from 15 residues. The V and J ends lost 6 bases and 5 bases respectively, with 19 bases between them. CDR3 DNA: TGTGCCAGCAGACCTGAGCAGGGCGCCCTGGAGACCCAGTACTTC. Its translation is CASRPEQGALETQYF.

This clonotype was counted at least ten times. CDR3 in amino acids: CASSQGTHQFF. Here the CDR3 DNA reads TGTGCCAGCAGCCAGGGGACTCATCAGTTCTTC. The chain has TRBV4-2 and TRBJ2-1; possibly TRBD2 for D (6 bases). This CDR3 spans 11 amino acids. Germline V gene sequence: CDR1 LGHNA, CDR2 YNFKEQ. Trimming removed 3 bases at V and 13 bases at J, with 10 bases between.

The chain couples TRBV6-4 to TRBJ1-6; 8 bases line up with TRBD1. Trimming took 6 bases from V and 7 from J; bases not matched to a gene: 11. The CDR3 consists of 16 residues. CDR1 MRHNA and CDR2 SNTAGT come from the germline V gene. This CDR3 is CASSRQGFDQNSPLHF. CDR3 coding DNA: TGTGCCAGCAGCAGACAGGGGTTCGACCAGAATTCACCCCTCCACTTT.

The V call is TRBV20-1, the J call TRBJ2-2; the match to TRBD1 covers 7 bases. CDR3 length: 13 amino acids. Trimming at V came to 7 bases and at J to 0 bases, leaving 2 bases not matched to a gene. Germline assignment: CDR1 DFQATT and CDR2 SNEGSKA (reference sequence). DNA of the CDR3: TGCAGTGTAGGGACAGCGAACACCGGGGAGCTGTTTTTT. This gives the protein CSVGTANTGELFF.

The chain joins TRBV24-1 to TRBJ2-3, with D possibly being TRBD2 (5 bases). The CDR3 consists of 14 residues. The V gene's germline CDR1 is KGHDR and CDR2 SFDVKD. Trimming shortened V by 7 bases and J by 2 bases, and 12 bases separated the two germline ends. The CDR3 region is CATSGVRSTDTQYF. In DNA, the CDR3 is TGTGCCACCAGCGGGGTCAGATCCACAGATACGCAGTATTTT.

The gene calls are TRBV7-6 and TRBJ2-7, with D possibly being TRBD1 or TRBD2 (6 bases each). V was clipped by 5 bases and J by 1 base, with 18 bases between them. Germline loops: CDR1 SGHVS, CDR2 FNYEAQ. The CDR3 runs 16 residues. The CDR3 DNA reads TGTGCCAGCAGCGGAGGGGGGCCGGAGCCTTCCTACGAGCAGTACTTC. Translated: CASSGGGPEPSYEQYF.

As concerns this clonotype: Given a much more abundant clone one base away, this may be a read error. The chain links TRBV7-9 to TRBJ2-1; D is unresolved. Germline V gene lookup returns CDR1 SEHNR and CDR2 FQNEAQ (reference sequence). The CDR3 covers 14 residues. Trimming stripped 2 bases from V and 4 bases from J, with 9 bases between. The CDR3 DNA reads as TGTGCCAGCAGCTTAAAAGGGCGGTACAATGAGCAGTTCTTC. The encoded protein is CASSLKGRYNEQFF. The whole variable domain, filled in from reference TRBV7-9 and TRBJ2-1, reads DTGVSQNPRHKITKRGQNVTFRCDPISEHNRLYWYRQTLGQGPEFLTYFQNEAQLEKSRLLSDRFSAERPKGSFSTLEIQRTEQGDSAMYLCASSLKGRYNEQFFGPGTRLTVL.